This TCR beta chain appears in the sequencing data of a study of T-cell reconstitution after alpha-beta-depleted transplantation in children. Overall study results and limits: There were some patients whose high TCRbeta diversity at day 60 came from surviving recipient T cells and thymic progenitors. About two months after transplant, alpha-beta T cells reportedly came from several hundred expanded graft clones.

The TCRbeta library was prepared with unique molecular identifiers. A single record per CDR3 protein comes from TCRdb applying MiXCR to the PCR reads. The sample includes fewer than 700,000 distinct CDR3 sequences, roughly 13% of them seen just once. Concerning this clonotype itself: As yet, its antigen is unknown.

This CDR3 spans 13 amino acids. V dropped 4 bases and J dropped 3 bases, with 10 bases sitting between them. From germline, CDR1 is SGHVS and CDR2 FNYEAQ. The chain recombines TRBV7-6 with TRBJ2-7; D is unclear. This sequence originates from a male patient under 18 who had a stem cell transplant for acute myeloid leukemia, so the T cells may come from the graft donor. The material sequenced was PBMCs, mostly from graft donor cells, taken 360 days after TCRalphabeta/CD19-depleted stem cell transplant. CDR3 sequence: CASSSGPYYEQYF. In nucleotides, the CDR3 is TGTGCCAGCAGCTCCGGACCCTACTACGAGCAGTACTTC.